This T cell receptor (beta chain) derives from a study of blood T cell repertoires in COVID-19. Turning to the study itself: The United States, Italy and Spain supplied acute and convalescent COVID-19 samples. In each case, the material was cDNA or gDNA derived from T cells, B-cell-depleted T cells, or PBMCs.

In the original processing: Nucleated cell counts were estimated from reference gene primer amplification. The assay was immunoSEQ multiplex PCR, and TCRdb's table has in-frame clones only and misses some. That table furnishes V, J and clone size, whereas the DNA furnished D and trimming. The sample has roughly 260,000 clones, about 90% seen once. Germline V gene sequence: CDR1 MNHNY, CDR2 SVGAGI (reference sequence). The CDR3 spans 15 residues. V was pared by 0 bases and J by 3 bases, with 9 bases between. The TCR was taken from a woman aged 45-59 years who had recovered from COVID-19. The chain recombines TRBV6-6 with TRBJ1-5; tentative D call: TRBD1 (5 bases). What was sequenced was peripheral blood. For the CDR3, the DNA is TGTGCCAGCAGTTACTCGGGACTTTCCAATCAGCCCCAGCATTTT. Its translation is CASSYSGLSNQPQHF.